This TCR beta chain was recovered during a study of blood T cells in healthy people across ages. Findings of the study overall: From one million sequenced T cells, diversity estimates were lower bounds.

This clonotype has a handful of counts. Its cognate antigen is unknown. A second PCR, run for roughly 7 to 12 cycles, used a sample-barcoded 5' primer plus a J-beta primer mix. One entry per CDR3 protein, called by TCRdb with MiXCR from the 5' RACE reads. The top ten hold around 10% of the sample, which has under 700,000 distinct CDR3 sequences, 20% to 30% seen once. These sequences were also reported in another study, on T cells of mothers and their children.

The receptor comes from a boy younger than 18 in good health. Sequences were obtained from blood.

CDR3 sequence: CASSSRGAVGQFF. In DNA, the CDR3 is TGTGCCAGCAGTTCCCGGGGGGCTGTTGGGCAGTTCTTC. The chain couples TRBV12-3 or TRBV12-4 to TRBJ2-5; D might be TRBD2 (7 bases). Judging by the DNA end, TRBJ2-1 fits better; the J call may be wrong. CDR3 length equals 13 residues.